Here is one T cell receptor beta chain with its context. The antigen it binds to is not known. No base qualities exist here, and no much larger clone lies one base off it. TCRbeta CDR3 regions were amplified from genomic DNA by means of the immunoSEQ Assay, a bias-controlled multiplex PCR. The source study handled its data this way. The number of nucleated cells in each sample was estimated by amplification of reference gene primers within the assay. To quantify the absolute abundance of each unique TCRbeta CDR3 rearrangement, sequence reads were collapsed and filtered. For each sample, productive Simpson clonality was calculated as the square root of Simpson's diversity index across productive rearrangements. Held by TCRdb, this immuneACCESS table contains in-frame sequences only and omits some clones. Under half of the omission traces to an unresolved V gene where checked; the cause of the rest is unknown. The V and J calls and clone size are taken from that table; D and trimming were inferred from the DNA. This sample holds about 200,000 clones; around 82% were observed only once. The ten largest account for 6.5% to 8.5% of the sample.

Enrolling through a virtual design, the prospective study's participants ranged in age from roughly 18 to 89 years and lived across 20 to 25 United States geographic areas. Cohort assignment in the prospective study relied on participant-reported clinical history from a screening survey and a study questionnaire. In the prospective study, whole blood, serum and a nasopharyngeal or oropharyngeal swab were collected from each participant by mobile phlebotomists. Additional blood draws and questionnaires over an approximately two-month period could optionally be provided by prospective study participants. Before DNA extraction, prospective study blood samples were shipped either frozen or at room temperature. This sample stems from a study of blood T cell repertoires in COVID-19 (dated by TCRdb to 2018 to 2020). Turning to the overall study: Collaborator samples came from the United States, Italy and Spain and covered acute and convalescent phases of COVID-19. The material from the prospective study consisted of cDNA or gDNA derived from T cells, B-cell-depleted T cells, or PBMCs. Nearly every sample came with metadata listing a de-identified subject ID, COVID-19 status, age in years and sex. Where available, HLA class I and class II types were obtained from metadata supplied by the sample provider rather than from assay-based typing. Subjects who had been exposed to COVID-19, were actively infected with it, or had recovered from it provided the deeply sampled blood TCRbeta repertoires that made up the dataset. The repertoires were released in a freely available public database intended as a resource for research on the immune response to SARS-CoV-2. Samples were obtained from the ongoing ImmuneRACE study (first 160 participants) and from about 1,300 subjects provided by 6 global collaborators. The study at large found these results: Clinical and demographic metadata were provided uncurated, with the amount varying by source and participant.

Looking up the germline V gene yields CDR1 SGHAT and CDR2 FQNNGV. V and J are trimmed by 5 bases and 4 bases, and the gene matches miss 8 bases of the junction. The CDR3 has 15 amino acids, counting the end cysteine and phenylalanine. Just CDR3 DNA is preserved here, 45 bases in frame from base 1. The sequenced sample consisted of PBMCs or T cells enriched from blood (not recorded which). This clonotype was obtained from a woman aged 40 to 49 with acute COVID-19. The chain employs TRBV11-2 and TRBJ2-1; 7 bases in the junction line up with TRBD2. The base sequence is TGTGCCAGCAGCCTCGTGGGGGGGGATTACAATGAGCAGTTCTTC. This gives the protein CASSLVGGDYNEQFF.